These T cell receptor beta chains were read from a single sample in a study of human T cells and chemical hapten exposure. TCRdb reprocessed the RACE reads with MiXCR, giving one entry per CDR3 protein. The sample yields 85,000 to 95,000 distinct CDR3 sequences, around 10% seen once. The input for sequencing was whole blood, taken in connection with sensitization to the hapten diphenylcyclopropenone (DPC). These receptors originate from a middle-aged man with alopecia areata. Some clones in this sample may be carry-over from other donors' samples. Each CDR3 is given with its conserved first and last residue. The order of the fields is J gene, CDR3 length, clone size, D gene, V gene, CDR3 protein, CDR3 DNA. A D gene is named only where the DNA matches it firmly. Only part of the rows carry a size: once, few, many, or a class if the clone is expanded.

TRBJ1-1	15	few	NA	TRBV4-3	CASSLNRDPRTEAFF	TGCGCCAGCAGCCTCAACAGGGATCCGAGGACTGAAGCTTTCTTT
TRBJ1-5	13	few	NA	TRBV7-9	CASSFVGAQPQHF	TGTGCCAGCAGCTTCGTGGGGGCACAGCCCCAGCATTTT
TRBJ2-1	14	few	TRBD2	TRBV7-3	CASSSTGLVNEQFF	TGTGCCAGCAGCTCGACTGGACTAGTCAATGAGCAGTTCTTC
TRBJ2-3	16	NA	TRBD2	TRBV7-2	CASSPASGKGTDTQYF	TGTGCCAGCAGCCCAGCTAGCGGGAAGGGCACAGATACGCAGTATTTT
TRBJ2-5	13	NA	NA	TRBV10-3	CAISPTDPETQYF	TGTGCCATCAGTCCAACAGATCCAGAGACCCAGTACTTC
TRBJ2-2	16	many	TRBD2	TRBV12-3/TRBV12-4	CASSLGLAGVTGELFF	TGTGCCAGCAGCCTGGGACTAGCGGGAGTCACCGGGGAGCTGTTTTTT
TRBJ1-2	14	many	NA	TRBV27	CASGTSLTNYGYTF	TGTGCCAGCGGGACAAGCCTTACTAACTATGGCTACACCTTC
TRBJ1-5	16	few	NA	TRBV2	CASSVAQSWGNQPQHF	TGTGCCAGCAGTGTGGCGCAAAGTTGGGGCAATCAGCCCCAGCATTTT
TRBJ2-1	16	NA	TRBD2	TRBV3-1	CASSPVAGGPYNEQFF	TGTGCCAGCAGCCCTGTAGCGGGAGGGCCCTACAATGAGCAGTTCTTC
TRBJ2-2	19	NA	TRBD2	TRBV19	CASSIGWLAGELGTGELFF	TGTGCCAGTAGTATAGGGTGGCTAGCGGGAGAGCTGGGCACCGGGGAGCTGTTTTTT
TRBJ2-3	12	NA	NA	TRBV6-5	CASSSRLDTQYF	TGTGCCAGCAGTTCGAGGTTGGATACGCAGTATTTT
TRBJ2-2	16	few	TRBD2	TRBV30	CAWGRGGRPSTGELFF	TGTGCCTGGGGGAGGGGCGGGAGGCCGAGCACCGGGGAGCTGTTTTTT
TRBJ2-1	16	NA	TRBD2	TRBV10-3	CAISESGLAGVDEQFF	TGTGCCATCAGTGAGAGTGGGCTAGCGGGAGTCGATGAGCAGTTCTTC
TRBJ1-1	18	many	NA	TRBV4-3	CASSQDGSRAWFNTEAFF	TGCGCCAGCAGCCAAGATGGGTCCAGGGCCTGGTTTAACACTGAAGCTTTCTTT
TRBJ2-3	14	few	NA	TRBV4-3	CASSQEPARDTQYF	TGCGCCAGCAGCCAAGAACCGGCCCGAGATACGCAGTATTTT
TRBJ2-3	14	NA	NA	TRBV20-1	CSASPPGGLSTQYF	TGCAGTGCTTCCCCCCCCGGGGGACTTAGTACGCAGTATTTT
TRBJ2-3	15	few	TRBD2	TRBV2	CASSEVLAGTDTQYF	TGTGCCAGCAGTGAAGTACTAGCGGGCACAGATACGCAGTATTTT
TRBJ2-3	13	many	NA	TRBV29-1	CSSRGLSTDTQYF	TGCAGCTCCCGGGGCCTTAGCACAGATACGCAGTATTTT
TRBJ2-3	15	NA	TRBD2	TRBV29-1	CSVEDRAGVTDTQYF	TGCAGCGTTGAAGATCGCGCGGGAGTAACAGATACGCAGTATTTT
TRBJ2-1	15	NA	TRBD2	TRBV20-1	CSASLLAGGLNEQFF	TGCAGTGCTAGCCTTCTAGCGGGAGGGCTAAATGAGCAGTTCTTC
TRBJ2-1	16	many	NA	TRBV24-1	CATSGSPGRIYNEQFF	TGTGCCACCAGTGGTTCACCCGGACGGATCTACAATGAGCAGTTCTTC
TRBJ1-1	18	many	TRBD1	TRBV29-1	CSVGPLVNRDRRTTEAFF	TGCAGCGTTGGTCCCTTAGTTAACCGGGACAGGAGGACCACTGAAGCTTTCTTT
TRBJ1-2	14	NA	NA	TRBV6-5	CASPYGDTSYGYTF	TGTGCCAGCCCTTATGGGGACACTTCCTATGGCTACACCTTC
TRBJ1-2	14	few	TRBD1	TRBV28	CASSLEPGQGAYTF	TGTGCCAGCAGTTTGGAACCGGGACAGGGCGCCTACACCTTC
TRBJ1-1	14	many	TRBD1	TRBV6-2/TRBV6-3	CATRDREVITEAFF	TGTGCCACCCGGGACAGGGAGGTAATCACTGAAGCTTTCTTT
TRBJ2-4	14	many	TRBD1	TRBV7-9	CASSLSGGENIQYF	TGTGCCAGCAGCTTATCAGGGGGCGAAAACATTCAGTACTTC
TRBJ2-7	15	NA	TRBD1	TRBV6-5	CASSLQGKSSYEQYF	TGTGCCAGCAGTCTACAGGGGAAAAGCTCCTACGAGCAGTACTTC
TRBJ2-6	16	NA	TRBD1	TRBV11-2	CASSFNRGSGANVLTF	TGTGCCAGCAGCTTTAACAGGGGTTCTGGGGCCAACGTCCTGACTTTC
TRBJ2-3	15	NA	NA	TRBV24-1	CATSDPSGAGDTQYF	TGTGCCACCAGTGATCCTTCAGGGGCTGGAGATACGCAGTATTTT
TRBJ1-4	13	NA	TRBD1	TRBV5-4	CASTRDSEEKLFF	TGTGCCAGCACCAGGGACAGTGAGGAAAAACTGTTTTTT
TRBJ1-4	13	few	NA	TRBV7-8	CASSKDAFEKLFF	TGTGCCAGCAGCAAAGATGCCTTTGAAAAACTGTTTTTT
TRBJ1-5	15	few	NA	TRBV6-6	CASSVISTGYQPQHF	TGTGCCAGCAGTGTCATTAGTACAGGGTATCAGCCCCAGCATTTT
TRBJ2-1	13	NA	NA	TRBV20-1	CSARWSSYNEQFF	TGCAGTGCTAGATGGAGCTCCTACAATGAGCAGTTCTTC
TRBJ2-1	15	NA	NA	TRBV10-3	CAISAKDPNTNEQFF	TGTGCCATCAGTGCGAAGGATCCGAATACCAATGAGCAGTTCTTC
TRBJ2-5	13	few	TRBD1	TRBV2	CASSTGGRETQYF	TGTGCCAGCAGTACAGGGGGCAGGGAGACCCAGTACTTC
TRBJ2-5	13	few	TRBD1	TRBV18	CASSPGTEETQYF	TGTGCCAGCTCACCCGGGACAGAAGAGACCCAGTACTTC
TRBJ1-3	14	many	NA	TRBV12-3/TRBV12-4	CASSLVGAGNTIYF	TGTGCCAGCAGTTTAGTAGGGGCCGGAAACACCATATATTTT
TRBJ2-4	14	few	NA	TRBV28	CASSSSPDKNIQYF	TGTGCCAGCAGTTCTAGCCCGGACAAAAACATTCAGTACTTC
TRBJ1-2	13	NA	NA	TRBV12-3/TRBV12-4	CASSLVAGYGYTF	TGTGCCAGCAGTTTGGTGGCTGGGTATGGCTACACCTTC
TRBJ1-4	15	many	NA	TRBV7-2	CASSGIGTVNEKLFF	TGTGCCAGCAGCGGAATCGGGACGGTGAATGAAAAACTGTTTTTT
TRBJ1-1	16	many	NA	TRBV18	CASSPAEVGSGTEAFF	TGTGCCAGCTCACCCGCAGAGGTAGGGAGCGGCACTGAAGCTTTCTTT
TRBJ1-1	14	few	NA	TRBV12-3/TRBV12-4	CASSLWGRVTEAFF	TGTGCCAGCAGTTTATGGGGTAGGGTCACTGAAGCTTTCTTT
TRBJ2-3	16	many	NA	TRBV5-1	CASSSRGAQGTDTQYF	TGCGCCAGCAGCTCGCGAGGGGCGCAGGGCACAGATACGCAGTATTTT
TRBJ2-5	12	NA	NA	TRBV10-3	CATRRGMETQYF	TGTGCCACTCGACGGGGGATGGAGACCCAGTACTTC
TRBJ1-5	14	NA	NA	TRBV7-2	CASSLAGPNQPQHF	TGTGCCAGCAGCTTAGCGGGTCCAAATCAGCCCCAGCATTTT
TRBJ1-2	13	many	NA	TRBV10-3	CAISLPGDYGYTF	TGTGCCATCAGCCTTCCGGGGGACTATGGCTACACCTTC
TRBJ2-1	12	few	NA	TRBV20-1	CSGSQTYNEQFF	TGCAGTGGTTCACAGACCTACAATGAGCAGTTCTTC
TRBJ2-5	13	NA	TRBD2	TRBV7-9	CASSSAGGETQYF	TGTGCCAGCAGCTCCGCGGGGGGAGAGACCCAGTACTTC
TRBJ2-7	15	NA	TRBD2	TRBV28	CASSTSGEGSYEQYF	TGTGCCAGCAGTACTTCCGGGGAGGGTTCCTACGAGCAGTACTTC
TRBJ2-3	15	NA	NA	TRBV29-1	CSVNIQGMDTDTQYF	TGCAGCGTCAACATACAGGGTATGGACACAGATACGCAGTATTTT
TRBJ1-5	12	few	NA	TRBV28	CASTPGLQPQHF	TGTGCCAGCACTCCGGGGCTGCAGCCCCAGCATTTT
TRBJ2-3	16	few	TRBD2	TRBV3-1	CASSQRGGRATDTQYF	TGTGCCAGCAGCCAGAGGGGAGGGAGGGCCACAGATACGCAGTATTTT
TRBJ2-2	14	NA	NA	TRBV12-3/TRBV12-4	CASSRTLGAGELFF	TGTGCCAGCAGTCGGACCCTAGGGGCCGGGGAGCTGTTTTTT
TRBJ2-1	15	NA	TRBD2	TRBV28	CASSRSGSSYNEQFF	TGTGCCAGCAGTCGTAGCGGGAGCTCCTACAATGAGCAGTTCTTC
TRBJ2-5	16	few	TRBD2	TRBV28	CASSLLTSGVPGTQYF	TGTGCCAGCAGTCTCCTAACTAGCGGGGTCCCGGGGACCCAGTACTTC